Below are 7 T cell receptor beta chains sequenced from a single sample in a study of vaccination effects on CD4 cells after COVID-19. Antigen-specific CD4+ T cells expanded by the ViraFEST assay with viral peptide pools were then sequenced. At the end of less than 12 days of culture, CD4+ T cells were isolated. Every participant took two doses of the BNT162b2 or mRNA-1273 vaccine. Assay: immunoSEQ multiplex PCR; the TCRdb copy retains only in-frame clones and omits some. Among approximately 74,000 clones listed, around 74% were seen once. These TCRs' antigens remain unknown. The specimen comprised CD4+ T cells from PBMCs cultured with HCoV-OC43 spike peptides, sampled after COVID-19 vaccination. As to subset: HCoV-OC43 spike overlapping peptide pool stimulation. The receptors here all came from a human donor who received a COVID-19 vaccine.

The chain employs TRBV12-3 or TRBV12-4 and TRBJ1-5; no clear D. The CDR3 has 13 residues. V was shortened by 3 bases and J by 4 bases, with 7 bases between the two germline ends. The CDR3: CASSFSENQPQHF. The CDR3 DNA is TGTGCCAGCAGTTTTTCAGAAAATCAGCCCCAGCATTTT.

In its sample, this clone was seen a few times. This chain connects TRBV10-2 to TRBJ1-2; 9 bases align to TRBD1. From germline, CDR1 is WSHSY and CDR2 SAAADI. The length of the CDR3 is 14 residues. V was clipped by 8 bases and J by 4 bases; unmatched bases: 8. CDR3 sequence (DNA): TGCGCCAGCCACTACTCGACAGGGGGCTATGGCTACACCTTC. It is translated as CASHYSTGGYGYTF.

V usage is TRBV5-1 and J usage is TRBJ2-1; 9 bases are shared with TRBD2. The CDR3 contains 15 residues. Germline CDR1 reads SGHRS; CDR2 reads YFSETQ. After removal of 0 bases from V and 7 bases from J, the junction contained 5 bases not matched to a gene. The CDR3, as DNA: TGCGCCAGCAGCTTGGCCTTAGCGGGGGAGAATGAGCAGTTCTTC. Translating gives CASSLALAGENEQFF.

The chain recombines TRBV19 with TRBJ1-3; D is possibly TRBD1 (6 bases). This CDR3 contains 14 residues. The V gene lost 10 bases and the J gene lost 2 bases, with 15 bases spanning the gap. Germline CDR1 reads LNHDA; CDR2 reads SQIVND (reference sequence). The CDR3 region is CATKIQGTGNTIYF. In nucleotides, the CDR3 is TGTGCCACAAAAATACAGGGTACTGGAAACACCATATATTTT. Supplemented by reference TRBV19 and TRBJ1-3, the full variable domain reads DGGITQSPKYLFRKEGQNVTLSCEQNLNHDAMYWYRQDPGQGLRLIYYSQIVNDFQKGDIAEGYSVSREKKESFPLTVTSAQKNPTAFYLCATKIQGTGNTIYFGEGSWLTVV.

The chain combines TRBV3-1 (or the pseudogene TRBV3-2) with TRBJ2-3, with no clear D. Trimming removed 4 bases at V and 2 bases at J, with 10 bases between. CDR3 length equals 14 residues. Germline CDR1 LGHDT, CDR2 YNNKEL (reference sequence). The CDR3 bases are TGTGCCAGCAGCCGTTCTATCTACACAGATACGCAGTATTTT. It is translated as CASSRSIYTDTQYF.

This clone is labeled as medium-sized (0.01 to 0.1%). CDR3 amino acids: CAWDRGNTEAFF. The CDR3 DNA is TGTGCCTGGGACAGGGGGAACACTGAAGCTTTCTTT. The V and J genes are TRBV30 and TRBJ1-1, with 8 bases fitting TRBD1. With 5 bases clipped from V and 1 base from J, the junction kept 0 bases outside the gene matches. The CDR3 is made up of 12 amino acids. Per the germline V gene, CDR1 is GTSNPN and CDR2 is SVGIG (reference sequence). The full variable domain, with the rest looked up from reference TRBV30 and TRBJ1-1, is SQTIHQWPATLVQPVGSPLSLECTVEGTSNPNLYWYRQAAGRGLQLLFYSVGIGQISSEVPQNLSASRPQDRQFILSSKKLLLSDSGFYLCAWDRGNTEAFFGQGTRLTVV.

The CDR3 DNA reads TGTGCCAGCAGCGAGATGGGAGTCTCTGGAAACACCATATATTTT. It translates to CASSEMGVSGNTIYF. The genes are TRBV9 and TRBJ1-3; D is unclear. There are 15 residues in the CDR3. Germline V CDR1 and CDR2: SGDLS, YYNGEE. The V end was cut by 3 bases, the J end by 0 bases, with 10 bases between.